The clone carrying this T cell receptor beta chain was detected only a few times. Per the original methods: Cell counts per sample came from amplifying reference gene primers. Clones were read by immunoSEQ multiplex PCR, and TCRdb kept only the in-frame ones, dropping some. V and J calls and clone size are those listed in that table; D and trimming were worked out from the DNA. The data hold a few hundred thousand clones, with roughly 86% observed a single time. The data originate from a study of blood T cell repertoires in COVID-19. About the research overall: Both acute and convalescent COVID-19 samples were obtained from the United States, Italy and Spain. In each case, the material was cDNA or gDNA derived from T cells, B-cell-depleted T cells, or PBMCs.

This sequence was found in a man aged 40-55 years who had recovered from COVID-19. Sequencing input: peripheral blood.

CDR3 loop: CASSVGRDRINYGYTF. CDR3 DNA: TGTGCCAGCAGCGTGGGCCGGGACAGGATAAACTATGGCTACACCTTC. This chain joins TRBV9 and TRBJ1-2; 8 positions agree with TRBD1. The germline CDR1 and CDR2 sequences are SGDLS and YYNGEE. J gave up 2 bases and V 2 bases, and 8 bases lay outside the gene matches. This CDR3 is 16 amino acids long.